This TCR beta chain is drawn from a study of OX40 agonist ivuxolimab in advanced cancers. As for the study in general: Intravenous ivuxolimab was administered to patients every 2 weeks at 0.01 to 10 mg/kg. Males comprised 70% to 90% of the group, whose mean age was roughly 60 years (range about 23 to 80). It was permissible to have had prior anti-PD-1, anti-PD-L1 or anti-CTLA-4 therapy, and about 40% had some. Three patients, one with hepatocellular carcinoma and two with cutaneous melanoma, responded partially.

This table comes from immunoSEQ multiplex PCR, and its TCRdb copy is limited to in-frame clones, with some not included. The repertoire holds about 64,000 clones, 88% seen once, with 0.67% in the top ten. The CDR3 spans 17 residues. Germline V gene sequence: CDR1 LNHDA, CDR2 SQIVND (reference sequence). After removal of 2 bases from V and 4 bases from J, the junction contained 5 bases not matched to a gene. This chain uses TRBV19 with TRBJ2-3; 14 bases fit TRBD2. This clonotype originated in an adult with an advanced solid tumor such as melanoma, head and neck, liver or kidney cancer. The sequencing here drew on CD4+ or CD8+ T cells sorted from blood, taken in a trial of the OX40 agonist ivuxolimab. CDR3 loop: CASSIRGLAGASDTQYF. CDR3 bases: TGTGCCAGTAGTATACGGGGACTAGCGGGAGCCTCAGATACGCAGTATTTT. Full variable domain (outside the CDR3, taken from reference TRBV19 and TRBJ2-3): DGGITQSPKYLFRKEGQNVTLSCEQNLNHDAMYWYRQDPGQGLRLIYYSQIVNDFQKGDIAEGYSVSREKKESFPLTVTSAQKNPTAFYLCASSIRGLAGASDTQYFGPGTRLTVL.